This record concerns one TCR beta chain sequence. The antigen remains undetermined. The source of the sample is a study of OX40 agonist ivuxolimab in advanced cancers. Study context: The patients' treatment was ivuxolimab, an agonistic anti-OX40 (CD134) antibody. Dose-escalation patients were diagnosed with hepatocellular carcinoma, melanoma, renal cell cancer or head and neck cancer. Subjects had a mean age of roughly 60 years, with a range of 23 to 79; about 83% were male.

In germline, CDR1 is MNHNY, CDR2 SVGAGI (reference sequence). This CDR3 comprises 14 residues. Sequencing was performed with immunoSEQ multiplex PCR; in TCRdb, only in-frame clones are kept and a portion is missing. The top ten clones hold approximately 9.1% of a sample with 75,000 to 100,000 clones, approximately 88% of them seen once. Findings of the study overall: Several nonresponders also turned out to have low normalized T-cell clonal expansion.

The chain links TRBV6-6 to TRBJ2-5; D possibly corresponds to TRBD1 (6 bases). The DNA end is more similar to TRBJ2-7, so the J call may be wrong. This sequence was found in an adult with an advanced solid tumor such as melanoma, head and neck, liver or kidney cancer. The sequencing here drew on CD4+ or CD8+ T cells sorted from blood, taken in a trial of the OX40 agonist ivuxolimab. CDR3 sequence (DNA): TGTGCCAGCAGTTACATGGGGGCTGCCTACGAGCAGTACTTC. Translating it yields CASSYMGAAYEQYF.